This T cell receptor beta chain was sequenced in a study of cytomegalovirus exposure and HLA in healthy donors. Whole-study results and caveats: A later analysis showed that HLA-associated TCR beta chains had undergone more clonal expansion than equally common others. There were under 200 TCR beta chains listed as cytomegalovirus-associated.

To note about this clone: The antigen is undetermined.

It was with 60 Vbeta and 13 Jbeta primers that the PCR ran. Data came from immunoSEQ multiplex PCR; TCRdb stores just in-frame clones and leaves some out. The data contain fewer than 250,000 clones, 65% to 85% of them seen just once; the ten biggest clones take up approximately 2.9%. The germline CDR1 and CDR2 sequences are WNHNN and SYGVQD (reference sequence). This CDR3 region has 16 residues. The chain combines TRBV10-1 with TRBJ1-5; the D is unclear. The sample comprised PBMCs. This clonotype was sampled from a man aged 30 to 39 in good health and CMV-seronegative. The CDR3 here is CEITASEDPCNQPQHF. The CDR3 DNA reads TGCGAGATTACTGCCTCGGAGGATCCGTGCAATCAGCCCCAGCATTTT.